This T cell receptor beta chain is drawn from a study of glioma-infiltrating T cells after dendritic cell vaccination. The wider study: Patients received autologous tumor lysate-pulsed dendritic cell vaccination between about 2003 and 2013. At biweekly intervals, patients got three intradermal dendritic cell vaccine injections.

Only one count was recorded for this clone. Selection required adequate fresh-frozen tumor tissue plus more than two years' survival data. V dropped 0 bases and J dropped 7; count of bases not matched to a gene: 4. Per the germline V gene, CDR1 is SGDLS and CDR2 is YYNGEE. There are 15 residues in the CDR3. Data came from immunoSEQ multiplex PCR; TCRdb stores just in-frame clones and leaves some out. The sample holds 45,000 to 50,000 clones, 85% seen once. This clonotype was obtained from a human donor with glioblastoma. The material was blood, obtained before dendritic cell vaccination. The chain has TRBV9 and TRBJ2-2, with 9 nucleotides matching TRBD1. CDR3 residues: CASSVDGTGIGELFF. Written as DNA, the CDR3 is TGTGCCAGCAGCGTAGATGGGACAGGGATCGGGGAGCTGTTTTTT.